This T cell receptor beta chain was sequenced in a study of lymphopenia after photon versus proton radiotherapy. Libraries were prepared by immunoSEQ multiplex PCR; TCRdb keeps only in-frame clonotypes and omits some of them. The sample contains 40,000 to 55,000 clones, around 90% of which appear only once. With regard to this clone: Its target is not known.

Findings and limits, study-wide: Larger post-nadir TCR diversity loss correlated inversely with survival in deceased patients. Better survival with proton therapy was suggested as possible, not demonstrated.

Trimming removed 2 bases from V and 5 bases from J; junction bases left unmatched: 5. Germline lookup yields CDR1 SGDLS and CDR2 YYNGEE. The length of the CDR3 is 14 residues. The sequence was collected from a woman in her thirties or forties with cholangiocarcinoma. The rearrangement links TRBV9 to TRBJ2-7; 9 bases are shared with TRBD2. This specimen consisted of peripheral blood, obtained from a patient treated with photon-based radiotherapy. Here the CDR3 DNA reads TGTGCCAGCAGCGTTAGCGGGAGAGGAAACGAGCAGTACTTC. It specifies CASSVSGRGNEQYF.